This T cell receptor (beta chain) emerged from a study of blood T cell repertoires in COVID-19. Each recovered donor of Cohort 3 presented with two negative PCRs, clearance, or symptom resolution. Measured with immunoSEQ multiplex PCR; TCRdb has only the in-frame clones, and not every one. The sample records around 250,000 clones, approximately 84% being singletons. Input material: PBMCs or T cells enriched from blood (not recorded which). The origin of this receptor is a man between 45 and 60 years old who had recovered from COVID-19.

The CDR3 loop is CASRNSGQGGEQYF. The CDR3, as DNA: TGTGCCAGCAGAAATTCGGGACAGGGTGGCGAGCAGTACTTC. This chain links TRBV11-2 with TRBJ2-7, with 9 bases identical to TRBD1. Unmatched junction bases numbered 9, after V lost 6 bases and J lost 6 bases. Germline V gene data show CDR1 as SGHAT and CDR2 as FQNNGV. This CDR3 spans 14 amino acids.